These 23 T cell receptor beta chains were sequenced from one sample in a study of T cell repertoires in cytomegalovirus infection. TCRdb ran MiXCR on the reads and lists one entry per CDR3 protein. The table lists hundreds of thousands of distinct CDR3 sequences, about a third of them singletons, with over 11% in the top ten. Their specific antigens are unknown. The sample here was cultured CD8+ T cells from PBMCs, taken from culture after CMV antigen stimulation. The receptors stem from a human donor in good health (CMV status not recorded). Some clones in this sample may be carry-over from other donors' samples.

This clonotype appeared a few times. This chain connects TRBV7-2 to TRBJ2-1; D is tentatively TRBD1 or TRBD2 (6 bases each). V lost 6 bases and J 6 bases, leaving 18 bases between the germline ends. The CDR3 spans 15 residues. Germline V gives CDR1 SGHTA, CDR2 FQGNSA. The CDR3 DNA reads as TGTGCCAGCAGGCTGAGGATCCGGGGGCCCAATGAGCAGTTCTTC. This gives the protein CASRLRIRGPNEQFF. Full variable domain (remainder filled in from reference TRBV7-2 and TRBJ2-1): GAGVSQSPSNKVTEKGKDVELRCDPISGHTALYWYRQSLGQGLEFLIYFQGNSAPDKSGLPSDRFSAERTGGSVSTLTIQRTQQEDSAVYLCASRLRIRGPNEQFFGPGTRLTVL.

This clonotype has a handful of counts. Here the CDR3 DNA reads TGTGCCAGCAGTGAAGTAGGCCCGGGACGCCGAGGGGAGACCCAGTACTTC. Its translation: CASSEVGPGRRGETQYF. The chain uses TRBV6-1 and TRBJ2-5; D might be TRBD1 or TRBD2, each matching 5 bases. Looked up from germline, CDR1 is MNHNS and CDR2 is SASEGT. V was shortened by 1 base and J by 5 bases, with 20 bases between the two germline ends. This CDR3 contains 17 residues.

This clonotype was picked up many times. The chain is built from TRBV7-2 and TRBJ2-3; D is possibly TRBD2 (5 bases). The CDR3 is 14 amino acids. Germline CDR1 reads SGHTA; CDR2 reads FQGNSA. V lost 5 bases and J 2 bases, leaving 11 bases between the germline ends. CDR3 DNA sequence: TGTGCCAGCAGCCAGCGGCGGTCCACAGATACGCAGTATTTT. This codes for CASSQRRSTDTQYF. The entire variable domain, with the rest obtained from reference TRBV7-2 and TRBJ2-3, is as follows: GAGVSQSPSNKVTEKGKDVELRCDPISGHTALYWYRQSLGQGLEFLIYFQGNSAPDKSGLPSDRFSAERTGGSVSTLTIQRTQQEDSAVYLCASSQRRSTDTQYFGPGTRLTVL.

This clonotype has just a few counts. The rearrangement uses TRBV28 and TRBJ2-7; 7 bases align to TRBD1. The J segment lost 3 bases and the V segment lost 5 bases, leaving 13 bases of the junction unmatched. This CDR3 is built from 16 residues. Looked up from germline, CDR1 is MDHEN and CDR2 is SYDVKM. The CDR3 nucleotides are TGTGCCAGCAGTCACGGAACAGGGGAAGACGGCTACGAGCAGTACGTC. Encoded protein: CASSHGTGEDGYEQYV.

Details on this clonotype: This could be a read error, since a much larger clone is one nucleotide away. The CDR3 loop reads CASSLDRLGNYGYSF. In nucleotides, the CDR3 is TGTGCCAGCAGCTTAGATCGGTTGGGGAACTATGGCTACTCCTTC. The V call is TRBV7-6, the J call TRBJ1-2, with no clear D. Germline V gives CDR1 SGHVS, CDR2 FNYEAQ. The CDR3 is 15 residues long.

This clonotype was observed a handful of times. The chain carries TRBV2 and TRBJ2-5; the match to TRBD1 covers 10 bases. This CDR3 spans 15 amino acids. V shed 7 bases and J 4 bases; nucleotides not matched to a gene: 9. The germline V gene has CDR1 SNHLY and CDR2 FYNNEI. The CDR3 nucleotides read TGTGCCAGCACCCGGGACAGGGGTTTAGGAGAGACCCAGTACTTC. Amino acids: CASTRDRGLGETQYF. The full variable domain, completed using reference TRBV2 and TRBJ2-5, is EPEVTQTPSHQVTQMGQEVILRCVPISNHLYFYWYRQILGQKVEFLVSFYNNEISEKSEIFDDQFSVERPDGSNFTLKIRSTKLEDSAMYFCASTRDRGLGETQYFGPGTRLLVL.

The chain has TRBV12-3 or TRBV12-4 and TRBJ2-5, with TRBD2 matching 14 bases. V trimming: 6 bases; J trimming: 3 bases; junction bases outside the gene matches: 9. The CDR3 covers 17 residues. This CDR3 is CASSHWTSGGPKETQYF. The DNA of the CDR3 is TGTGCCAGCAGCCACTGGACTAGCGGGGGGCCCAAAGAGACCCAGTACTTC.

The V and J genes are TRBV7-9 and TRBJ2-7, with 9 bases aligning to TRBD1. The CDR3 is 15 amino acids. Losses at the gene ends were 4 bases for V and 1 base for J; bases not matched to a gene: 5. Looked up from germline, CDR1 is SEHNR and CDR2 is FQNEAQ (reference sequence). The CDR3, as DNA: TGTGCCAGCAGCTCCGGGACAGGGCAATCCTACGAGCAGTACGTC. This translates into CASSSGTGQSYEQYV.

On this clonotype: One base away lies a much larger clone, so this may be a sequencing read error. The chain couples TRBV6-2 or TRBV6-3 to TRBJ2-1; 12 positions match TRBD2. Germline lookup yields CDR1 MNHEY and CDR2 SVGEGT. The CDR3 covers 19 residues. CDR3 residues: CASSDSIWTSGEFGGNQFF. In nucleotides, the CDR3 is TGTGCCAGCAGTGACTCAATTTGGACTAGCGGGGAATTTGGTGGGAATCAGTTCTTC.

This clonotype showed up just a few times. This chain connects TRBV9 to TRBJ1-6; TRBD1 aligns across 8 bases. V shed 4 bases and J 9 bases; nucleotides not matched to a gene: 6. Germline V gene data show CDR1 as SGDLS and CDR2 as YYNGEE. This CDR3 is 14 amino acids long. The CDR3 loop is CASSIRQGSSPLHF. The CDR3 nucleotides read TGTGCCAGCAGCATTCGACAGGGGAGTTCACCCCTCCACTTT.

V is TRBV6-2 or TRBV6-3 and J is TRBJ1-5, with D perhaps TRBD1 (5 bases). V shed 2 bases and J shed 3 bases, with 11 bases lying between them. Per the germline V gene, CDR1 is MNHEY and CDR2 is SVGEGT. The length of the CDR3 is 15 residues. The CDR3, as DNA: TGTGCCAGCAGTTACAACATCAGGGCCAATCAGCCCCAGCATTTT. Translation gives CASSYNIRANQPQHF.

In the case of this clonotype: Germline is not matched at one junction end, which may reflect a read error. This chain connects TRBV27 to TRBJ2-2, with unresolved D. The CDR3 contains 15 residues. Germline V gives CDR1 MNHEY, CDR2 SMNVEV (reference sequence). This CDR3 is CANSLSGFGTGELFF. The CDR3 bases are TGTGCCAACAGTTTATCGGGCTTCGGGACCGGGGAGCTGTTTTTT.

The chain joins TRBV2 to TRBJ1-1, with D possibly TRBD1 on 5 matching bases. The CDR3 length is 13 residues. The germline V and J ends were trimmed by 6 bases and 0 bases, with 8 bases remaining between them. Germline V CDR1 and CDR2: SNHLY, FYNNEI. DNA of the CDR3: TGTGCCAGCAGGCGGGGGATGAACACTGAAGCTTTCTTT. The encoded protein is CASRRGMNTEAFF.

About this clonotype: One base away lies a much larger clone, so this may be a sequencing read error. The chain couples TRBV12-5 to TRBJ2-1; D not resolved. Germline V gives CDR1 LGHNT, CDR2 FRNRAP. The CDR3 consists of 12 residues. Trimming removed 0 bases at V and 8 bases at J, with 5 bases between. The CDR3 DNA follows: TGTGCTAGTGGTTTGGTACCCTATGAGCAGTTCTTC. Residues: CASGLVPYEQFF.

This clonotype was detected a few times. This CDR3 is CASSEQGDYNEQFF. CDR3 nucleotides: TGCGCCAGCAGCGAACAGGGCGACTACAATGAGCAGTTCTTC. The V and J genes are TRBV4-3 and TRBJ2-1; tentative D call: TRBD1 (6 bases). Trimming removed 5 bases at V and 3 bases at J, with 11 bases between. The CDR3 extends over 14 amino acids. Germline values: CDR1 LGHNA, CDR2 YSLEER.

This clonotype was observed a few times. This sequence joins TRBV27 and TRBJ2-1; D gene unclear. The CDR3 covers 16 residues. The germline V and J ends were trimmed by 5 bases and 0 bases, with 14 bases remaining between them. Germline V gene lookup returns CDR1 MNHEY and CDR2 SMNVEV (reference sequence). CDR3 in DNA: TGTGCCAGCAGTCCCCAGCTCGTAAGCTCCTACAATGAGCAGTTCTTC. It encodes CASSPQLVSSYNEQFF.

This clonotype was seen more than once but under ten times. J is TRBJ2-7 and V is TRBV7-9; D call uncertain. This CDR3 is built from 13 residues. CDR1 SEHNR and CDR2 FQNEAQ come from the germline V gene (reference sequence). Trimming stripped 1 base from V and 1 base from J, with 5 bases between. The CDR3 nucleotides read TGTGCCAGCAGCTTAGATGAGTCCTACGAGCAGTACGTC. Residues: CASSLDESYEQYV.

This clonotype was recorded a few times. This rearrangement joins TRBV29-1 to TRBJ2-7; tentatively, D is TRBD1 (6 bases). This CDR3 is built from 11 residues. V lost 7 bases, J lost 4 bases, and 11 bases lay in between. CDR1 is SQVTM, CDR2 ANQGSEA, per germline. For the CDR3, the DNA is TGCAGCGCGACAGGAGAATACGAGCAGTACGTC. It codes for CSATGEYEQYV.

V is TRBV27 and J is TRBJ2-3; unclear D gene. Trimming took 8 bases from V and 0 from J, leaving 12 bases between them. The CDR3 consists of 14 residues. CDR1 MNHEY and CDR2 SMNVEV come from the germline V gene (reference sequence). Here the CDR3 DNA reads TGTGCCAGCTCCCCTATGCCTAGCACAGATACGCAGTATTTT. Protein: CASSPMPSTDTQYF.

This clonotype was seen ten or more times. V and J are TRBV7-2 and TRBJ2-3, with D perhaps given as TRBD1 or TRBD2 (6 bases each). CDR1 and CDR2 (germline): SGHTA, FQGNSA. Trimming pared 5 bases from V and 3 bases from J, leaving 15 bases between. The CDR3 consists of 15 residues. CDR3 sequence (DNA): TGTGCCAGCAGCCCAGATGGGGGGCAGACAGATACGCAGTATTTT. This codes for CASSPDGGQTDTQYF.

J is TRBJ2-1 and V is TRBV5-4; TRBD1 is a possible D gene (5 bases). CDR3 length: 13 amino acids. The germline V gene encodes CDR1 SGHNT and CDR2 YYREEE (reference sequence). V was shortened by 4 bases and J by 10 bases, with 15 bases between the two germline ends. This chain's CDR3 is CASSETAFPEQFF. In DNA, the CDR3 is TGTGCCAGCAGCGAGACAGCTTTTCCCGAGCAGTTCTTC.

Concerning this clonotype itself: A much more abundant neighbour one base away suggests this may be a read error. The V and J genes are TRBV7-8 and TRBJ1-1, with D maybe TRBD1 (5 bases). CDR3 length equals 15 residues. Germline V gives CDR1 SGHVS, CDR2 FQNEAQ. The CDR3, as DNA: TGTACCAGCACCCCAGGACGGGGGTTCAACACTGAAGCTTTCTTT. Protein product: CTSTPGRGFNTEAFF.

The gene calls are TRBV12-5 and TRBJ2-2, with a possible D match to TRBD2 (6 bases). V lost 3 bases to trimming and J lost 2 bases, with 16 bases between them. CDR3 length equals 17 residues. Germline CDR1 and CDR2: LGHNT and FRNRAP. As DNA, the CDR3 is TGTGCTAGTGGTTTTTTGGGGGGACTGGATAACACCGGGGAGCTGTTTTTT. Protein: CASGFLGGLDNTGELFF.